This T cell receptor beta chain emerged from a study of PD-L1 blockade in urothelial cancer. Looking at the study overall: Prior exposure to chemotherapy in patients amounted to 0 to 3 regimens received. When blood samples were assessed, the median T cell count was around 150,000. Overall study results and limits: In blood sampled pretreatment, TCR clonality below the median predicted better survival. The study found that durable-benefit patients expanded tumor-associated blood clones more at 3 weeks.

A note on this clone: The antigen is undetermined.

V shed 0 bases and J shed 5 bases, with 16 bases lying between them. CDR1 SGHRS and CDR2 YFSETQ come from the germline V gene. The CDR3 is 16 residues long. Profiled with immunoSEQ multiplex PCR; TCRdb holds only in-frame clones, not every one. The sample includes tens of thousands of clones, approximately 81% seen only once; the top ten take 4.7%. The chain carries TRBV5-1 and TRBJ2-3; possibly TRBD2 for D (7 bases). This clonotype was sampled from a man in his 70s with urothelial cancer. The starting material was PBMCs, obtained around atezolizumab (anti-PD-L1) treatment. The CDR3 coding sequence is TGCGCCAGCAGCTTGGCCGGTGGGGGGGCCGGAGATACGCAGTATTTT. This translates into CASSLAGGGAGDTQYF. Looking up the rest from reference TRBV5-1 and TRBJ2-3 gives the full variable domain: KAGVTQTPRYLIKTRGQQVTLSCSPISGHRSVSWYQQTPGQGLQFLFEYFSETQRNKGNFPGRFSGRQFSNSRSEMNVSTLELGDSALYLCASSLAGGGAGDTQYFGPGTRLTVL.